One and the same sample provided the 16 T cell receptor beta chains below, sequenced in a study of T cell repertoires in cytomegalovirus infection. TCRdb re-analysed the reads in MiXCR, keeping a single row per CDR3 protein. The sample contains about 770,000 distinct CDR3 sequences, about 27% of which appear only once. No antigen has been assigned to these receptors. The source was cultured CD8+ T cells from PBMCs, collected from culture after CMV antigen stimulation. The receptors originated from a human donor in good health (CMV status not recorded). Some clones in this sample may be carry-over from other donors' samples.

This clonotype was observed a handful of times. The J gene is TRBJ2-3, the V gene TRBV12-3 or TRBV12-4; perhaps D is TRBD1 or TRBD2 (5 bases each). V was clipped by 7 bases and J by 0 bases, with 14 bases between them. This CDR3 has 15 amino acids. The CDR3, as DNA: TGTGCCAGCACCGCCGGGACGGGGAGCACAGATACGCAGTATTTT. Its translation: CASTAGTGSTDTQYF.

The table lists this clonotype with a few counts. V gene TRBV12-3 or TRBV12-4 combines with J gene TRBJ2-7, with a weak D call TRBD1 (6 bases). This CDR3 is built from 13 residues. Trimming stripped 5 bases from V and 6 bases from J, with 14 bases between. CDR3 protein: CASSTGTIGEQYV. The CDR3 nucleotides read TGTGCCAGCAGTACGGGGACAATAGGCGAGCAGTACGTC.

The J gene is TRBJ2-7, the V gene TRBV20-1; D is ambiguous. The V end lost 5 bases, the J end lost 0 bases, and 8 bases lay between the germline ends. The CDR3 sequence is 12 residues long. CDR1 and CDR2 (germline): DFQATT, SNEGSKA (reference sequence). The DNA of the CDR3 is TGCAGTGCTTCCGACTTCTCCTACGAGCAGTACGTC. Protein product: CSASDFSYEQYV.

The chain uses TRBV7-6 and TRBJ2-7, with a possible D match to TRBD2 (5 bases). In germline, CDR1 is SGHVS, CDR2 FNYEAQ. This CDR3 has 17 residues. V lost 4 bases, J lost 5 bases, and 24 bases lay in between. The CDR3: CASSSISDSSKNHEQYF. In nucleotides, the CDR3 is TGTGCCAGCAGCTCTATTAGCGATTCTTCTAAAAACCACGAGCAGTACTTC.

V and J are TRBV12-3 or TRBV12-4 and TRBJ1-4, with D possibly matching TRBD1 (6 bases). This CDR3 region has 16 residues. The V end lost 2 bases, the J end lost 8 bases, and 18 bases lay between the germline ends. CDR3 in amino acids: CASSLFYGGLREKLFF. The CDR3 nucleotides read TGTGCCAGCAGTTTATTTTACGGGGGGCTACGGGAAAAACTGTTTTTT.

The sample holds many counts of this clonotype. The chain recombines TRBV5-1 with TRBJ2-1; a weak D match, TRBD2 (6 bases). Per germline, CDR1 SGHRS and CDR2 YFSETQ. The CDR3 covers 15 residues. Trimming left V 4 bases short and J 4 bases short, with 15 bases between. This CDR3 is CASSRGGTAYNEQFF. The CDR3 bases are TGCGCCAGCAGCCGCGGTGGGACTGCTTACAATGAGCAGTTCTTC.

V usage is TRBV11-2 and J usage is TRBJ1-2, with D unresolved. The germline V gene encodes CDR1 SGHAT and CDR2 FQNNGV. The CDR3 runs 13 residues. Trimming removed 0 bases from V and 8 bases from J, with 10 bases in between. The CDR3: CASSLDIPRGYTF. The CDR3 bases are TGTGCCAGCAGCTTAGATATTCCTCGGGGCTACACCTTC.

The chain carries TRBV12-5 and TRBJ2-1; D gene uncertain. The CDR3 runs to 15 residues. The V end lost 0 bases, the J end lost 5 bases, and 11 bases lay between the germline ends. The germline V gene encodes CDR1 LGHNT and CDR2 FRNRAP. Here the CDR3 reads CASGLVSHGHNEQFF. The CDR3 bases are TGTGCTAGTGGTTTGGTATCCCATGGTCACAATGAGCAGTTCTTC. Filled out from reference TRBV12-5 and TRBJ2-1, the complete variable domain reads DARVTQTPRHKVTEMGQEVTMRCQPILGHNTVFWYRQTMMQGLELLAYFRNRAPLDDSGMPKDRFSAEMPDATLATLKIQPSEPRDSAVYFCASGLVSHGHNEQFFGPGTRLTVL.

The chain couples TRBV5-6 to TRBJ1-1; a possible D gene is TRBD1 (5 bases). The length of the CDR3 is 16 residues. Germline CDR1 and CDR2: SGHDT and YYEEEE. V lost 4 bases to trimming and J lost 4 bases, with 20 bases between them. The DNA of the CDR3 is TGTGCCAGCAGCAGATTGGGGCCATACGCAAGCACTGAAGCTTTCTTT. This encodes CASSRLGPYASTEAFF.

The V and J genes are TRBV4-3 and TRBJ1-1, with D possibly TRBD1 on 5 matching bases. CDR1 and CDR2 (germline): LGHNA, YSLEER. This CDR3 is 14 amino acids long. The germline V and J ends were trimmed by 3 bases and 5 bases, with 13 bases remaining between them. This CDR3 reads CASSHPDRGTEAFF. In DNA form, the CDR3 reads TGCGCCAGCAGCCATCCGGACCGGGGGACTGAAGCTTTCTTT.

This clonotype showed up just a few times. V and J are TRBV27 and TRBJ2-3; 11 bases are a match to TRBD2. CDR1 and CDR2 (germline): MNHEY, SMNVEV (reference sequence). The J segment lost 2 bases and the V segment lost 4 bases, leaving 5 bases of the junction unmatched. The CDR3 runs to 16 residues. In nucleotides, the CDR3 is TGTGCCAGCAGTTCACTAGCGGGGGCCAACACAGATACGCAGTATTTT. Protein product: CASSSLAGANTDTQYF.

This clonotype was recorded a few times. The chain recombines TRBV20-1 with TRBJ1-1; D is unclear. V was pared by 0 bases and J by 0 bases, with 14 bases between. The CDR3 is 16 amino acids. Per germline, CDR1 DFQATT and CDR2 SNEGSKA (reference sequence). The CDR3 nucleotides are TGCAGTGCTAGAGATAAGTTGGGAGGGATGAACACTGAAGCTTTCTTT. Protein product: CSARDKLGGMNTEAFF.

This clonotype was picked up many times. The genes are TRBV7-2 and TRBJ2-5; TRBD2 matches 8 bases. The CDR3 covers 15 residues. From germline, CDR1 is SGHTA and CDR2 FQGNSA. The trim removed 4 bases at V and 5 bases at J, leaving 9 bases unmatched. The CDR3 protein is CASSSTGTRAETQYF. As DNA, the CDR3 is TGTGCCAGCAGCTCCACTGGGACTAGAGCGGAGACCCAGTACTTC. Full variable domain (remainder filled in from reference TRBV7-2 and TRBJ2-5): GAGVSQSPSNKVTEKGKDVELRCDPISGHTALYWYRQSLGQGLEFLIYFQGNSAPDKSGLPSDRFSAERTGGSVSTLTIQRTQQEDSAVYLCASSSTGTRAETQYFGPGTRLLVL.

The CDR3, as DNA: TGTGCCAGTAGTCCCTGGGCAGGGGGCTTCAGCAATCAGCCCCAGCATTTT. This gives the protein CASSPWAGGFSNQPQHF. The chain recombines TRBV19 with TRBJ1-5, with TRBD1 matching 8 bases. V shed 5 bases, J shed 1 base, and the junction held 10 bases outside the gene matches. In germline, CDR1 is LNHDA, CDR2 SQIVND (reference sequence). There are 17 residues in the CDR3. Supplemented by reference TRBV19 and TRBJ1-5, the full variable domain reads DGGITQSPKYLFRKEGQNVTLSCEQNLNHDAMYWYRQDPGQGLRLIYYSQIVNDFQKGDIAEGYSVSREKKESFPLTVTSAQKNPTAFYLCASSPWAGGFSNQPQHFGDGTRLSIL.

This clonotype has more than one count but fewer than ten. The V call is TRBV7-6, the J call TRBJ1-6; D not certain. V dropped 1 base and J dropped 7 bases, with 11 bases sitting between them. Germline CDR1 reads SGHVS; CDR2 reads FNYEAQ. This CDR3 has 15 amino acids. For the CDR3, the DNA is TGTGCCAGCAGCTTAGGGCCGGGTCTCAATTCACCCCTCCACTTT. Residues: CASSLGPGLNSPLHF.

The V call is TRBV20-1, the J call TRBJ1-2; TRBD1 agrees at 9 bases. This CDR3 spans 17 amino acids. J gave up 1 base and V 0 bases, and 9 bases lay outside the gene matches. Germline CDR1 reads DFQATT; CDR2 reads SNEGSKA (reference sequence). The chain's CDR3 is CSARDRGQGLVNYGYTF. The CDR3 coding sequence is TGCAGTGCTAGAGATAGGGGACAGGGTTTGGTTAACTATGGCTACACCTTC.